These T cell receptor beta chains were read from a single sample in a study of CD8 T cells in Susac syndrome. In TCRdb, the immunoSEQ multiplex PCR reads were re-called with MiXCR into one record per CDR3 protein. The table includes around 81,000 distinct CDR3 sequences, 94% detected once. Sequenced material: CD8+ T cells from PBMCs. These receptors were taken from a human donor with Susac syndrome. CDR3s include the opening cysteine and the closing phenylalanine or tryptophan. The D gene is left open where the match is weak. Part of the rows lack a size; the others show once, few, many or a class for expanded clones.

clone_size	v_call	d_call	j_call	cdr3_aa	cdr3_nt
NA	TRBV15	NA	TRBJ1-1	CATSDYMNTEAFF	TGTGCCACCAGCGACTATATGAACACTGAAGCTTTCTTT
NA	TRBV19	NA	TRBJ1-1	CASRWTGNTEAFF	TGTGCCAGTAGATGGACCGGGAACACTGAAGCTTTCTTT
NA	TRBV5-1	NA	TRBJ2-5	CASSPTDQGQETQYF	TGCGCCAGCAGCCCCACCGATCAGGGACAAGAGACCCAGTACTTC
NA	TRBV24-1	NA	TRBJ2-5	CATSPTGGETQYF	TGTGCCACCAGTCCGACAGGTGGAGAGACCCAGTACTTC
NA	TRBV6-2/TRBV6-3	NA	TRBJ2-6	CASSPDLAGANVLTF	TGTGCCAGCAGTCCGGACCTGGCTGGGGCCAACGTCCTGACTTTC
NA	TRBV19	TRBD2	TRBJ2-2	CASSYDIPGLAGGNTGELFF	TGTGCCAGTAGCTACGATATACCGGGACTAGCGGGTGGAAACACCGGGGAGCTGTTTTTT
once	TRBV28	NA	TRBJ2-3	CASIHSPGADTQYF	TGTGCCAGCATTCACTCTCCGGGGGCAGATACGCAGTATTTT
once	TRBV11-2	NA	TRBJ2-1	CASSFGAIGSYNEQFF	TGTGCCAGCAGCTTCGGGGCCATTGGGTCCTACAATGAGCAGTTCTTC
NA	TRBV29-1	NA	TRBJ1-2	CSVEGTPVGIYGYTF	TGCAGCGTTGAAGGGACACCGGTGGGGATCTATGGCTACACCTTC
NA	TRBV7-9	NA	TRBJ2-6	CASSSSSAGANVLTF	TGTGCCAGCAGCTCCTCAAGCGCCGGGGCCAACGTCCTGACTTTC
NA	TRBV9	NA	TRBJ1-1	CASSPYQGKNTEAFF	TGTGCCAGCAGCCCATACCAGGGAAAGAACACTGAAGCTTTCTTT
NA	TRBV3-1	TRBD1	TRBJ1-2	CASSQDRGTGFFYGYTF	TGTGCCAGCAGCCAAGATCGGGGGACAGGGTTTTTTTATGGCTACACCTTC
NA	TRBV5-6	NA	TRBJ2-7	CASKGLDVPDPYEQYF	TGTGCCAGCAAGGGGTTGGACGTCCCCGACCCCTACGAGCAGTACTTC
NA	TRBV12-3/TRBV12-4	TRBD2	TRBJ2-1	CASGVAGGLGQFF	TGTGCCAGCGGAGTAGCGGGGGGGCTCGGGCAGTTCTTC
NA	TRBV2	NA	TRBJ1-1	CASSIGTEAFF	TGTGCCAGCAGTATCGGCACTGAAGCTTTCTTT
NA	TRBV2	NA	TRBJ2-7	CASKMGISYEQYF	TGTGCCAGCAAAATGGGCATCTCCTACGAGCAGTACTTC
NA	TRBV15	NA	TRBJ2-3	CATSSRSTDTQYF	TGTGCCACCAGCAGCCGAAGCACAGATACGCAGTATTTT
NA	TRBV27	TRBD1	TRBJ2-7	CASSSTPTGISYEQYF	TGTGCCAGCAGTTCCACTCCGACAGGGATCTCTTACGAGCAGTACTTC
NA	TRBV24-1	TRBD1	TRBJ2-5	CATSDTGGLETQYF	TGTGCCACCAGTGACACAGGGGGATTGGAGACCCAGTACTTC
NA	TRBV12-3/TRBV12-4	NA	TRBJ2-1	CASSPANEQFF	TGTGCCAGCAGTCCCGCCAATGAGCAGTTCTTC
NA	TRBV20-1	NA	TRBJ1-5	CSAIHDPDFNQPQHF	TGCAGTGCTATTCACGACCCCGACTTCAATCAGCCCCAGCATTTT
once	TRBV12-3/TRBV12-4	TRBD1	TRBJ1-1	CASSSAGTGPEAFF	TGTGCCAGCAGTTCAGCCGGGACAGGGCCTGAAGCTTTCTTT
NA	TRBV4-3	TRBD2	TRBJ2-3	CASSQGEGSTDTQYF	TGCGCCAGCAGCCAAGGGGAGGGTAGCACAGATACGCAGTATTTT
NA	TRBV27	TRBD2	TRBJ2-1	CASSGGGPYNEQFF	TGTGCCAGCAGTGGGGGGGGTCCTTACAATGAGCAGTTCTTC
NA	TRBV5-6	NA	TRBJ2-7	CASSLGGEAWDEQYF	TGTGCCAGCAGTTTAGGGGGAGAGGCGTGGGACGAGCAGTACTTC
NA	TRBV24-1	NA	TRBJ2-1	CATSSFGSRHEQFF	TGTGCCACCAGCTCTTTCGGGAGTCGTCATGAGCAGTTCTTC
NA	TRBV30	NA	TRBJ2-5	CAWKGNKETQYF	TGTGCCTGGAAAGGTAACAAAGAGACCCAGTACTTC
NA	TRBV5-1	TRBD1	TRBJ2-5	CASSLTGGFGETQYF	TGCGCCAGCAGCTTGACAGGGGGATTCGGAGAGACCCAGTACTTC
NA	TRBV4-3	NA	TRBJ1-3	CASSQDQAQSSGNTIYF	TGCGCCAGCAGCCAAGATCAGGCCCAGAGCTCTGGAAACACCATATATTTT
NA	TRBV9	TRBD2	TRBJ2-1	CASSVAGGPGGNEQFF	TGTGCCAGCAGCGTAGCGGGAGGGCCAGGCGGCAATGAGCAGTTCTTC
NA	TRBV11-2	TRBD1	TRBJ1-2	CASSGTGVDYGYTF	TGTGCCAGCAGCGGTACAGGGGTAGACTATGGCTACACCTTC
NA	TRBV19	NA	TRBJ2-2	CASSPGPGELFF	TGTGCCAGTAGTCCCGGGCCCGGGGAGCTGTTTTTT
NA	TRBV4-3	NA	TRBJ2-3	CASSQVEGTDTQYF	TGCGCCAGCAGCCAAGTCGAGGGAACAGATACGCAGTATTTT